This T cell receptor (beta chain) was obtained from a study of blood T cell repertoires in COVID-19. The wider study: The origin of the acute and convalescent COVID-19 samples was the United States, Italy and Spain. Sample material is recorded as cDNA or gDNA derived from T cells, B-cell-depleted T cells, or PBMCs.

Method: immunoSEQ multiplex PCR; TCRdb's copy keeps in-frame clones and lacks some. Of 99,000 or so clones in the sample, approximately 87% are singletons; the top ten hold over 12%. The CDR3 has 14 amino acids. V lost 7 bases and J 5 bases, leaving 15 bases between the germline ends. CDR1 and CDR2 from the germline V gene are SGHNT and YENEEA. The receptor was derived from a man between 45 and 60 years old with acute or convalescent COVID-19. The chain recombines TRBV11-3 with TRBJ2-1, with a tentative D call TRBD2 (6 bases). Material: peripheral blood. The DNA for the CDR3 is TGTGCCAGCACCCCCGGGACTCTTCACAATGAGCAGTTCTTC. Amino acid sequence: CASTPGTLHNEQFF.